This entry lists 32 T cell receptor beta chains sequenced from one sample in a study of blood T cell repertoires in COVID-19. The data were produced by immunoSEQ multiplex PCR, yet TCRdb's version contains in-frame clones alone and is incomplete. The table lists 150,000 to 170,000 clones, just under 85% of them singletons. The sample taken for sequencing was peripheral blood. The receptors originated from an older woman with acute or convalescent COVID-19.

The CDR3 is CASSLDGIGNQPQHF. In nucleotides, the CDR3 is TGTGCCAGCAGCTTGGACGGGATTGGCAATCAGCCCCAGCATTTT. The rearrangement links TRBV5-4 to TRBJ1-5; no clear D gene. CDR1 and CDR2 (germline): SGHNT, YYREEE (reference sequence). Trimming removed 0 bases from V and 2 bases from J, with 9 bases in between. The CDR3 runs 15 residues.

The chain is built from TRBV6-5 and TRBJ1-1; TRBD1 is a possible D gene (6 bases). CDR3 length: 12 amino acids. Between the trimmed V and J ends, which lost 6 bases and 5 bases, there was a span of 10 bases. From germline, CDR1 is MNHEY and CDR2 SVGAGI. The CDR3 reads CASRTGRTEAFF. The CDR3 DNA reads as TGTGCCAGCAGGACAGGAAGAACTGAAGCTTTCTTT.

This clone has more than one count but fewer than ten. V usage is TRBV30 and J usage is TRBJ1-4; 8 bases are a match to TRBD1. The CDR3 has 13 amino acids. Germline CDR1 is GTSNPN and CDR2 is SVGIG (reference sequence). Losses at the gene ends were 4 bases for V and 8 bases for J; bases not matched to a gene: 6. The CDR3 nucleotides are TGTGCCTGGAATGGACAGGGTTACGAAAAACTGTTTTTT. Its protein product is CAWNGQGYEKLFF.

The rearrangement joins TRBV28 to TRBJ2-4; possible D gene TRBD2, 6 bases. Germline values: CDR1 MDHEN, CDR2 SYDVKM. The CDR3 loop spans 15 amino acids. V was cut by 3 bases and J by 6 bases, with 15 bases left in between. The DNA of the CDR3 is TGTGCCAGCAGTTTTGGAGGGGCCCAGGGAAACATTCAGTACTTC. Translated: CASSFGGAQGNIQYF. Full variable domain (outside the CDR3, taken from reference TRBV28 and TRBJ2-4): DVKVTQSSRYLVKRTGEKVFLECVQDMDHENMFWYRQDPGLGLRLIYFSYDVKMKEKGDIPEGYSVSREKKERFSLILESASTNQTSMYLCASSFGGAQGNIQYFGAGTRLSVL.

This chain uses TRBV7-6 with TRBJ1-5; 8 bases match TRBD1. Germline-derived CDR1 and CDR2 are SGHVS and FNYEAQ. The CDR3 is 16 residues long. Trimming removed 1 base from V and 6 bases from J; junction bases left unmatched: 8. The CDR3 here is CASSLGQGARGQPQHF. The CDR3 DNA follows: TGTGCCAGCAGCTTAGGGCAGGGGGCCAGGGGTCAGCCCCAGCATTTT.

CDR3 region: CASSHSLGASGNEQFF. The CDR3 region has the DNA TGCGCCAGCAGCCACTCTCTCGGTGCCTCGGGCAATGAGCAGTTCTTC. This chain joins TRBV4-1 and TRBJ2-1; D gene ambiguous. From germline, CDR1 is MGHRA and CDR2 YSYEKL. V lost 3 bases to trimming and J lost 6 bases, with 18 bases between them. The CDR3 contains 16 residues.

In its sample, this clone was seen a few times. This chain uses TRBV18 with TRBJ1-1, with D uncertain. In germline, CDR1 is KGHSH, CDR2 LQKENI. There are 15 residues in the CDR3. Trimming pared 1 base from V and 3 bases from J, leaving 12 bases between. The DNA of the CDR3 is TGTGCCAGCTCACCACGGAGGGATCCGGACACTGAAGCTTTCTTT. Amino acid sequence: CASSPRRDPDTEAFF.

The V call is TRBV24-1, the J call TRBJ2-2, with a tentative D call TRBD1 (6 bases). Germline V gene sequence: CDR1 KGHDR, CDR2 SFDVKD. This CDR3 spans 13 amino acids. Trimming took off 9 bases at V and 3 bases at J, with 10 bases between the two ends. In nucleotides, the CDR3 is TGTGCCACCGAAGGACAGTACACCGGGGAGCTGTTTTTT. As protein: CATEGQYTGELFF.

The chain employs TRBV7-2 and TRBJ2-2; TRBD2 agrees at 10 bases. Germline V gene lookup returns CDR1 SGHTA and CDR2 FQGNSA. This CDR3 contains 16 residues. V shed 0 bases and J 2 bases; nucleotides not matched to a gene: 0. The CDR3 DNA is TGTGCCAGCAGCTTAGCACTAGCGGGAAACACCGGGGAGCTGTTTTTT. Translating it yields CASSLALAGNTGELFF.

The J gene is TRBJ2-1, the V gene TRBV19; 9 nucleotides align to TRBD1. Germline V lookup: CDR1 LNHDA, CDR2 SQIVND (reference sequence). CDR3 length: 15 amino acids. The V gene end was trimmed by 5 bases and the J gene end by 2 bases; junction bases not matched to a gene: 4. The CDR3 here is CASSSWTGAYNEQFF. The CDR3 DNA sequence: TGTGCCAGTAGTTCGTGGACAGGGGCCTACAATGAGCAGTTCTTC.

The rearrangement uses TRBV30 and TRBJ1-2, with D tentatively TRBD1 (5 bases). V was shortened by 0 bases and J by 4 bases, with 18 bases between the two germline ends. The CDR3 sequence is 16 residues long. CDR1 is GTSNPN, CDR2 SVGIG, per germline (reference sequence). CDR3: CAWSVGSTRGLYGYTF. For the CDR3, the DNA is TGTGCCTGGAGTGTAGGGTCGACAAGGGGCCTCTATGGCTACACCTTC.

The chain recombines TRBV29-1 with TRBJ2-1, with 12 nucleotides matching TRBD2. Trimming removed 4 bases from V and 6 bases from J; junction bases left unmatched: 4. This CDR3 has 14 residues. Germline V gene sequence: CDR1 SQVTM, CDR2 ANQGSEA. CDR3 sequence (DNA): TGCAGCGTTGTAACTAGCGGGGGGATCAATGAGCAGTTCTTC. Amino acid sequence: CSVVTSGGINEQFF.

The chain couples TRBV6-5 to TRBJ1-4; a weak D match, TRBD1 (6 bases). Germline V gene lookup returns CDR1 MNHEY and CDR2 SVGAGI. The CDR3 contains 15 residues. Between the trimmed V and J ends, which lost 6 bases and 6 bases, there was a span of 17 bases. The DNA for the CDR3 is TGTGCCAGCAGCTATAGAACGTCAGGGGATGAAAAACTGTTTTTT. It encodes CASSYRTSGDEKLFF.

The chain has TRBV19 and TRBJ2-2, with D maybe TRBD2 (6 bases). Per the germline V gene, CDR1 is LNHDA and CDR2 is SQIVND (reference sequence). V gave up 0 bases and J gave up 7 bases, with 12 bases separating them. The length of the CDR3 is 15 residues. CDR3 loop: CASSIDLAWDGELFF. The CDR3 DNA sequence: TGTGCCAGTAGTATAGATCTAGCGTGGGACGGGGAGCTGTTTTTT.

This clone was seen more than once but under ten times. The chain recombines TRBV24-1 with TRBJ2-3; 10 bases fit TRBD1. Per the germline V gene, CDR1 is KGHDR and CDR2 is SFDVKD. The CDR3 length is 16 residues. Trimming removed 3 bases from V and 5 bases from J; junction bases left unmatched: 7. The chain's CDR3 is CATSDTGTGARDTQYF. The CDR3 DNA is TGTGCCACCAGTGATACCGGGACAGGGGCGAGAGATACGCAGTATTTT.

The chain couples TRBV5-1 to TRBJ2-2; 7 nucleotides match TRBD1. The ends lost 2 bases at V and 6 bases at J; junction bases unmatched: 1. This CDR3 is 13 amino acids long. Germline CDR1 SGHRS, CDR2 YFSETQ. The CDR3 is CASSFDRAGELFF. The CDR3 DNA is TGCGCCAGCAGCTTTGACAGGGCCGGGGAGCTGTTTTTT.

This chain uses TRBV3-1 (or the pseudogene TRBV3-2) with TRBJ1-3, with D possibly matching TRBD1 (6 bases). This CDR3 comprises 15 residues. Germline CDR1 is LGHDT and CDR2 is YNNKEL (reference sequence). V dropped 2 bases and J dropped 4 bases, with 12 bases sitting between them. CDR3 residues: CASSQQGFSGNTIYF. The CDR3, as DNA: TGTGCCAGCAGCCAACAGGGGTTCTCCGGAAACACCATATATTTT.

The chain has TRBV6-5 and TRBJ2-5, with a tentative D call TRBD1 (5 bases). The CDR3 contains 13 residues. Germline loops: CDR1 MNHEY, CDR2 SVGAGI. Deletions cut 11 bases from V and 1 base from J, with 14 bases between. This CDR3 reads CAHSGQIQETQYF. In nucleotides, the CDR3 is TGTGCCCACTCCGGACAAATCCAAGAGACCCAGTACTTC.

This chain uses TRBV5-1 with TRBJ1-4; D might be TRBD1 (5 bases). The CDR3 contains 15 residues. Trimming took 0 bases from V and 5 from J, leaving 11 bases between them. CDR1 SGHRS and CDR2 YFSETQ come from the germline V gene. The CDR3 sequence is CASSLEVGGNEKLFF. CDR3 nucleotides: TGCGCCAGCAGCTTGGAGGTTGGGGGGAATGAAAAACTGTTTTTT.

J is TRBJ1-3 and V is TRBV29-1; maybe TRBD1 (6 bases). This CDR3 is built from 14 residues. The V end was cut by 7 bases, the J end by 0 bases, with 13 bases between. CDR1 is SQVTM and CDR2 is ANQGSEA in the germline V gene. The CDR3 here is CSALGQSSGNTIYF. CDR3 DNA sequence: TGCAGCGCCCTCGGACAGAGCTCTGGAAACACCATATATTTT.

The V call is TRBV5-5, the J call TRBJ1-2; 8 bases fit TRBD1. V shed 1 base and J 5 bases; nucleotides not matched to a gene: 7. This CDR3 comprises 15 residues. Germline assignment: CDR1 SGHKS and CDR2 YYEKEE (reference sequence). The CDR3 sequence is CASSLTGQGGYGYTF. The CDR3 nucleotides read TGTGCCAGCAGCTTGACTGGACAGGGAGGATATGGCTACACCTTC.

The chain uses TRBV19 and TRBJ2-3; no reliable D call. The V end was cut by 0 bases, the J end by 2 bases, with 12 bases between. Germline values: CDR1 LNHDA, CDR2 SQIVND (reference sequence). The CDR3 runs to 16 residues. CDR3 DNA: TGTGCCAGTAGTATAGACCCCGCCAGGTACACAGATACGCAGTATTTT. Translating it yields CASSIDPARYTDTQYF.

This clone was counted only a few times. The gene calls are TRBV5-5 and TRBJ2-7, with D unresolved. The germline V gene encodes CDR1 SGHKS and CDR2 YYEKEE (reference sequence). Trimming took 4 bases from V and 1 from J, leaving 12 bases between them. The CDR3 runs to 14 residues. In DNA, the CDR3 is TGTGCCAGCAGCGCGAGGAGTGGGTCCTACGAGCAGTACTTC. Its translation is CASSARSGSYEQYF.

V gene TRBV29-1 combines with J gene TRBJ1-2, with 9 bases fitting TRBD1. The CDR3 extends over 14 amino acids. Unmatched junction bases numbered 9, after V lost 6 bases and J lost 4 bases. CDR1 is SQVTM, CDR2 ANQGSEA, per germline. The CDR3 reads CSVPPGQGPYGYTF. Here the CDR3 DNA reads TGCAGCGTCCCTCCGGGACAGGGACCCTATGGCTACACCTTC. Based on the CDR3 plus reference TRBV29-1 and TRBJ1-2, the full variable domain is SAVISQKPSRDICQRGTSLTIQCQVDSQVTMMFWYRQQPGQSLTLIATANQGSEATYESGFVIDKFPISRPNLTFSTLTVSNMSPEDSSIYLCSVPPGQGPYGYTFGSGTRLTVV.

The V call is TRBV6-1, the J call TRBJ1-2, with a possible D match to TRBD1 (6 bases). The CDR3 totals 15 residues. Trimming cost V 2 bases and J 8 bases, with 18 bases left between them. Germline CDR1 MNHNS, CDR2 SASEGT. The CDR3 spells CASSELGGGAQGYTF. In DNA, the CDR3 is TGTGCCAGCAGTGAACTCGGAGGGGGGGCGCAGGGCTACACCTTC.

This clone was observed once. This chain links TRBV7-3 with TRBJ1-2; unclear D gene. Germline V lookup: CDR1 SGHTA, CDR2 FQGTGA. The CDR3 extends over 14 amino acids. Trimming left V 1 base short and J 6 bases short, with 12 bases between. In nucleotides, the CDR3 is TGTGCCAGCAGCTTAAATGAGGGAATAGATGGCTACACCTTC. Its translation is CASSLNEGIDGYTF. The full variable domain, completed using reference TRBV7-3 and TRBJ1-2, is GAGVSQTPSNKVTEKGKYVELRCDPISGHTALYWYRQSLGQGPEFLIYFQGTGAADDSGLPNDRFFAVRPEGSVSTLKIQRTERGDSAVYLCASSLNEGIDGYTFGSGTRLTVV.

This clone was recorded many times. The rearrangement uses TRBV4-2 and TRBJ1-1; D may be TRBD1 (6 bases). Trimming removed 0 bases at V and 1 base at J, with 6 bases between. CDR3 length: 14 amino acids. Per germline, CDR1 LGHNA and CDR2 YNFKEQ. CDR3 amino acids: CASSQEGGNTEAFF. The CDR3 bases are TGTGCCAGCAGCCAAGAAGGGGGGAACACTGAAGCTTTCTTT.

The V and J genes are TRBV6-5 and TRBJ1-5; no clear D. This CDR3 has 14 amino acids. Germline lookup yields CDR1 MNHEY and CDR2 SVGAGI. The V end lost 0 bases, the J end lost 6 bases, and 9 bases lay between the germline ends. The CDR3 reads CASSYSTGIQPQHF. CDR3 DNA: TGTGCCAGCAGTTACTCGACGGGGATTCAGCCCCAGCATTTT.

The V and J genes are TRBV7-9 and TRBJ2-3; TRBD1 is a possible D gene (5 bases). This CDR3 contains 14 residues. Germline CDR1 SEHNR, CDR2 FQNEAQ (reference sequence). Trimming removed 1 base from V and 6 bases from J, with 11 bases in between. The CDR3 nucleotides are TGTGCCAGCAGCTTAGGGCAGGGTATCGATACGCAGTATTTT. Residues: CASSLGQGIDTQYF.

The rearrangement links TRBV11-3 to TRBJ2-3; the match to TRBD1 covers 10 bases. The CDR3 covers 16 residues. The germline V gene has CDR1 SGHNT and CDR2 YENEEA. V was pared by 3 bases and J by 1 base, with 4 bases of the junction left unmatched. Here the CDR3 DNA reads TGTGCCAGCAGCTTCTCCGGACAGGGGGGCACAGATACGCAGTATTTT. Translation: CASSFSGQGGTDTQYF.

This clone was found once. V gene TRBV9 combines with J gene TRBJ2-3; 8 positions agree with TRBD2. The junction had 3 bases not matched to a gene; V was cut back by 3 bases and J by 0 bases. The CDR3 is 15 amino acids. Looked up from germline, CDR1 is SGDLS and CDR2 is YYNGEE. This CDR3 is CASSATSGSTDTQYF. For the CDR3, the DNA is TGTGCCAGCAGCGCTACTAGCGGAAGCACAGATACGCAGTATTTT.

The chain links TRBV18 to TRBJ1-3, with D perhaps matching TRBD1 (5 bases). CDR1 is KGHSH and CDR2 is LQKENI in the germline V gene. This CDR3 has 18 amino acids. V shed 3 bases and J shed 0 bases, with 18 bases lying between them. The CDR3 region is CASSPQGVGGSSGNTIYF. The CDR3 DNA reads as TGTGCCAGCTCACCGCAGGGAGTAGGCGGGAGCTCTGGAAACACCATATATTTT.